What follows describes a single T cell receptor beta chain. Its target antigen remains unknown. No much larger clonotype is one base removed from it; base qualities were not supplied. The method was the immunoSEQ multiplex PCR assay. This immuneACCESS table, as held by TCRdb, lists in-frame sequences with V and J called but not all clones. Of the missing ones, under half trace to an unresolved V gene in checked studies; the others have no known cause. Recorded for this sample are 70,000 to 85,000 clones; around 95% of them occurred a single time. The ten largest clones represent 0.24% of the sample. The CDR3 measures 16 amino acids from cysteine to phenylalanine. Of the read, only the CDR3 DNA is kept; its 48 bases are in frame from base 1. The germline V gene encodes CDR1 MNHEY and CDR2 SVGAGI. V sheds 0 bases and J sheds 2 bases, leaving 14 bases between their ends. This sample is part of a study of technical replicates of blood from a handful of donors listed by TCRdb under 2017.

The source of this sequence is a human donor in good health. The chain couples TRBV6-5 to TRBJ2-7; the D segment could be TRBD2, given 6 matching bases. Specimen: T cells isolated from PBMCs. The CDR3 has the sequence CASSYSKLAATYEQYF. Here is the DNA: TGTGCCAGCAGTTACTCGAAACTAGCCGCGACCTACGAGCAGTACTTC.